This T cell receptor (beta chain) was sequenced during a study of cytomegalovirus exposure and HLA in healthy donors. Study-wide results and caveats: Diagnosis of cytomegalovirus status made by the classifier reportedly showed high specificity and sensitivity. A later analysis linked a missense variant in DCLRE1C to the trimming of TCR beta V and J genes.

Notes on this clone: Its antigen is undetermined.

V was shortened by 0 bases and J by 0 bases, with 12 bases between the two germline ends. This CDR3 comprises 16 residues. Germline values: CDR1 LGHNA, CDR2 YNFKEQ. PCR used 60 Vbeta primers and 13 Jbeta primers. TCRdb's copy holds only in-frame clones and misses some; the assay was immunoSEQ multiplex PCR. The data contain over 50,000 clones, 55% to 85% of them singletons. The chain is built from TRBV4-2 and TRBJ2-7; D may be TRBD2 (5 bases). The sample was PBMCs. This TCR was sampled from a man aged 35 to 55 in good health and CMV-seropositive. The CDR3 coding sequence is TGTGCCAGCAGCCAAGACTTGAGGGCAAGCTCCTACGAGCAGTACTTC. This gives the protein CASSQDLRASSYEQYF.